This T cell receptor (beta chain) was profiled in a study of cytomegalovirus exposure and HLA in healthy donors (dated by TCRdb to about 2017). Looking at the study overall: In an earlier analysis of under 600 of the donors, roughly 300 Gb of sequence data and just under 120 million unique TCR beta sequences from 150 million to 200 million T cells were reported. Roughly 300 gigabases of sequencing data and tens of millions of unique TCR sequences were included in an early release covering roughly 700 HLA-typed donors. Of the 350 to 400 genotyped donors, about 80% fell in the genetic ancestry cluster associated with self-reported Caucasian donors. The study aimed to test whether signatures of past pathogen exposure could be identified by cataloging public T cell receptors. The study used immunosequencing to profile the T cell repertoires of approximately 640 subjects and linked those repertoires to cytomegalovirus serostatus. Along with the approximately 620-subject first cohort, a separate validation cohort of over a hundred different subjects was used. High-throughput TCR immunosequencing, statistical association of individual TCRs with disease status, and machine learning were combined to predict cytomegalovirus infection status. A later analysis re-analyzed previously published TCR beta repertoires from roughly 600 donors and added high-resolution HLA genotyping to study TCR occurrence patterns. In the later analysis, no new phenotypic data were used to find candidate immune exposures; instead, reliance was placed on TCR beta sequences and their occurrence across donors. An earlier analysis of 450 to 750 of the donors used high-throughput TCR beta sequencing to judge whether each TCR beta V gene segment behaved as functional or pseudogenic. Donor age, sex, ethnicity and CMV serostatus were compiled together with the repertoire data. A later genetic analysis took genome-wide SNP genotypes for about three fifths of the 666 donors and used that subset as a discovery cohort. All discovery cohort repertoires had been generated on a single sequencing platform. Both class I and class II loci were covered by HLA typing, at four-digit resolution. Typing coverage varied by locus: roughly 629-630 donors for A, B, C, DRB1 and DQB1; roughly 500 for DQA1; 606 for DPA1; some 470 for DPB1. Roughly 5 DR-DQ haplotypes were handled as single units for association and clustering because linkage in the cohort was strong. On average, around 240,000 unique TCR beta nucleotide sequences were sequenced per donor among some 430 genotyped donors of the cohort, with roughly 18% of those sequences being non-productive.

In total, 630 or so healthy bone marrow donors made up the cohort. Cohort members were all nominally healthy when sampled, although unrecorded immune exposures were likely present. The donor was CMV seropositive and was included in the group of approximately 300 seropositive cohort members. A peripheral blood sample was provided by each donor, and peripheral blood mononuclear cells were used for TCR beta sequencing. Genomic DNA was extracted from the blood cell samples with the Qiagen DNeasy Blood Extraction Kit. Of note for this clone: Its antigen target is currently unknown. No per-base quality is available; no much larger clone lies one base away.

The library was built by means of the immunoSEQ multiplex PCR assay. The multiplex PCR relied on a mix of 60 forward primers for TCR Vbeta segments and 13 reverse primers for TCR Jbeta segments. A multiplex PCR assay on genomic DNA amplified the CDR3 region of rearranged TCR beta genes. On the Illumina HiSeq System, the amplified TCR beta libraries were sequenced as 87-base-pair reads. The paper's data handling went like this. Across the 600 to 700 repertoires, a later analysis counted 80 million or so unique TCR beta chains, 9 million to 14 million of which were shared by at least two donors. A nearest-neighbor algorithm error-corrected the raw reads and collapsed the reads into unique sequences, merging closely related sequences to remove PCR and sequencing errors. V, D and J gene segments were assigned by aligning CDR3 sequences to IMGT reference sequences. For a sequence to be retained, at least a six-nucleotide match to both a V gene segment and a J gene segment was required. A rearrangement was called productive if the CDR3 had no stop codons and remained in frame with V and J, and every other rearrangement was called non-productive. Following IMGT convention, CDR3 was defined as the stretch from the second conserved V-encoded cysteine up to the conserved J-encoded phenylalanine. Sequences without an unambiguous match to a single V gene segment were excluded from the earlier analysis of a few hundred of the donors. In an earlier analysis of approximately 610 of the donors, V segments were called functional above 56.7% productive rearrangements and were called segregating when the between-donor standard deviation exceeded 5%. A statistical classification framework was built for diagnosing cytomegalovirus status from the catalog of TCR beta chain sequences. A later analysis assigned V and J genes by comparing TCR nucleotide sequences with IMGT/GENE-DB human TR gene sequences. In a later analysis, CDR3 sequences and most-parsimonious VDJ recombination scenarios were assigned using the TCRdist pipeline. In a later analysis, every TCR beta chain was defined by the combination of its CDR3 amino acid sequence and its V-gene family, and reads without a unique V-gene family were dropped. In a later analysis, 500 to 700 highly shared, low-generation-probability nucleotide sequences were removed to address suspected cross-contamination and a sequencing artifact. For each public chain, a later analysis derived a clonal expansion index from normalized ranks of inferred template counts within each repertoire. Generation probabilities in a later analysis came from a VDJ recombination model fitted to out-of-frame rearrangements, and those results were checked against IGoR. In a later analysis, TCR-TCR, TCR-HLA and TCR-CMV co-occurrence was scored with hypergeometric tests, and a repertoire-size bias correction was applied to TCR pairs. False discovery rates were estimated in a later analysis by permuting HLA or CMV assignments 20 times. In a later analysis, co-occurring TCRs were grouped using DBSCAN, and TCRdist sequence similarity was added for clustering within HLA-allele-positive subsets. Repertoires with fewer than 30,000 or more than 120,000 public chains, plus five repertoires with anomalous nucleotide sharing, were excluded from co-occurrence clustering. Drawn from immuneACCESS, this table holds only the in-frame rearrangements with V and J called that TCRdb kept. Clones are partly lost; checked studies trace under half to an unresolved V gene and leave the rest unexplained. Clone size and V and J calls were adopted from that table, with D and trimming inferred from the DNA. The sample table lists around 130,000 clones, approximately 68% of them with a count of one. The ten largest make up around 1.6% of the sample.

CDR1 and CDR2, looked up from the germline V gene, are MGHRA and YSYEKL. The CDR3 sequence holds 16 residues, the cysteine and phenylalanine included. The entry retains the CDR3 DNA only, 48 bases that are in frame from base 1. Ends trimmed: V by 2 bases, J by 6 bases; bases unmatched to a gene: 8. Broader findings and caveats from the paper: In a later genetic analysis, fewer N-insertions in productive TCRs were reported among donors in an Asian-associated ancestry cluster than the roughly 640-donor mean. Because some donors lacked HLA typing at each locus, the association tests relied only on the typed subset. The only immune exposure information available for the cohort was CMV serostatus. The presence/absence analyses assumed that sequencing depth was roughly uniform across donors, and that assumption may not be true. In an earlier analysis of about 550 of the donors, most TCR beta V segments were observed in productive rearrangements about 90% or about 30% of the time, broadly matching IMGT annotations. When HLA alleles, especially DR and DQ, strongly co-occurred, TCR associations were difficult to assign to individual alleles. The 87-base-pair reads could not distinguish some IMGT-functional V segments, including TRBV6-2 and TRBV6-3, so those segments were excluded. Correlated functional status among segregating V segments might be attributable to linkage disequilibrium, but an unknown experimental factor could not be ruled out. The authors suggested that the approach could potentially be extended to other disease states and immunological phenotypes. While some public TCRs were present in many individuals, most TCR sequences turned up only very rarely across donors. In a later analysis, HLA-associated TCR beta chains showed more clonal expansion and lower generation probabilities than non-associated chains that were equally common. Over 15 rarely observed V segments, including chromosome 9 orphons, were excluded from the earlier analysis of a few hundred of the donors because counts were too low. In vitro tests confirmed that three of the cytomegalovirus-associated TCR beta chains recognize cytomegalovirus antigens. In the study, about 150 TCR beta chains were listed as associated with cytomegalovirus. In a later analysis, most CMV-associated TCR beta chains were found to appear HLA-restricted, with HLA associations seemingly driven largely by CMV exposure. A further reported finding was that TCR beta sequences accurately predicted the HLA-A and HLA-B alleles for most subjects in the first cohort. A later analysis reported that several top co-occurrence clusters appeared linked to parvovirus B19, influenza, CMV and Epstein-Barr virus. This cohort had only TCR beta chains sequenced, and the lack of alpha or paired-chain data limited which features could be detected. At a false discovery rate of 0.05, a later analysis linked roughly 17,000 TCR beta sequences to specific HLA alleles. V-gene and J-gene trimming of TCR beta chains was associated with a missense DCLRE1C variant in a later genetic analysis, and the association was replicated in an independent cohort. In a later analysis, TCR association rates were found to vary across HLA loci, with the most associated TCRs seen for DRB1 alleles and the fewest for HLA-C alleles. In both the original and validation cohorts, the classifier was reported to diagnose cytomegalovirus status with high specificity and sensitivity. A cluster of highly shared sequence variants was judged likely to be a technical artifact of the sequencing pipeline.

Rearrangement joined TRBV4-1 to TRBJ2-2, and TRBD1 matches 8 of the central bases. The material sequenced was PBMCs. The receptor's source is a young man in good health and CMV-seropositive. The bases read TGCGCCAGCAGCCAACCAGGACAGGGTCGACCCGGGGAGCTGTTTTTT. This encodes CASSQPGQGRPGELFF.